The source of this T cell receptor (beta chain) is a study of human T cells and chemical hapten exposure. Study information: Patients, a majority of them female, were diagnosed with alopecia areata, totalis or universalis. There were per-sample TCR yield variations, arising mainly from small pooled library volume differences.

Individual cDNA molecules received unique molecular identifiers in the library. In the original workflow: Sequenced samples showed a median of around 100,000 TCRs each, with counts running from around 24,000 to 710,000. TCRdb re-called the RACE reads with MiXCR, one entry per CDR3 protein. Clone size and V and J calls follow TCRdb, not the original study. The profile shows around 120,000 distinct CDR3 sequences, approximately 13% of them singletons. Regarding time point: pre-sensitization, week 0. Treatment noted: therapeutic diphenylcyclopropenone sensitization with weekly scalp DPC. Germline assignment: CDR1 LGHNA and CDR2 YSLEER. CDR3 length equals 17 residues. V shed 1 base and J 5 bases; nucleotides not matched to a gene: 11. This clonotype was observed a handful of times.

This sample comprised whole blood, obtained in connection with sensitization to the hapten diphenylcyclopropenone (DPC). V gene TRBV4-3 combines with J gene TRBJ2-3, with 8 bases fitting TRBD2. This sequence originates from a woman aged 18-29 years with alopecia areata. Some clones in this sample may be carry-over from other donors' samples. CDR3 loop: CASSQASMGTRGDTQYF. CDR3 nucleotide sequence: TGCGCCAGCAGCCAAGCCAGCATGGGGACTAGGGGAGATACGCAGTATTTT.